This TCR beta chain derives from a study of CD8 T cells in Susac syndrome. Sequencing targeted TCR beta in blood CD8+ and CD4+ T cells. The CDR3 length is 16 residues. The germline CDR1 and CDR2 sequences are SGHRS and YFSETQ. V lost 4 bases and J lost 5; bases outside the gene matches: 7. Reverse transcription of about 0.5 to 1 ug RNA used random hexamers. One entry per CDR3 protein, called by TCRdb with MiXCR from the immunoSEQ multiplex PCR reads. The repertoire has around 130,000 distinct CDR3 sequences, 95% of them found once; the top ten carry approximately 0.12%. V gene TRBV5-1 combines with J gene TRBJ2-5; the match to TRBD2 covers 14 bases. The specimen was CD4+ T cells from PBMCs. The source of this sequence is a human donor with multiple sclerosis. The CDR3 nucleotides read TGCGCCAGCAGCACGGGGACTAGCGGGAGTCGGGAGACCCAGTACTTC. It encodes CASSTGTSGSRETQYF. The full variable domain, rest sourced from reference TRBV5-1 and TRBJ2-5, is KAGVTQTPRYLIKTRGQQVTLSCSPISGHRSVSWYQQTPGQGLQFLFEYFSETQRNKGNFPGRFSGRQFSNSRSEMNVSTLELGDSALYLCASSTGTSGSRETQYFGPGTRLLVL.